What follows are 18 T cell receptor beta chains derived from one specimen sequenced in a study of metastatic and nonmetastatic thyroid tumors. Among the patients, none had received any treatment before thyroid surgery. TCRdb re-clonotyped the PCR reads through MiXCR. The sample holds some 15,000 clones, approximately 14% seen once. Sequencing was performed on blood. All receptors derive from a female donor with papillary thyroid cancer or a benign thyroid nodule (not recorded which). Some clones in this sample may be carry-over from other donors' samples.

This clone was seen at least ten times. The junction departs from the called germline gene at one end, perhaps through a read error. The V gene is TRBV5-6, the J gene TRBJ1-1, with D tentatively TRBD1 (6 bases). The CDR3 has 13 residues. The germline gives CDR1 SGHDT, CDR2 YYEEEE. The CDR3 loop reads CASSSTRGTGAFF. DNA of the CDR3: TGTGCCAGCAGCTCCACCAGGGGTACTGGAGCTTTCTTT. Full variable domain (remainder filled in from reference TRBV5-6 and TRBJ1-1): DAGVTQSPTHLIKTRGQQVTLRCSPKSGHDTVSWYQQALGQGPQFIFQYYEEEERQRGNFPDRFSGHQFPNYSSELNVNALLLGDSALYLCASSSTRGTGAFFGQGTRLTVV.

This clone was found many times. V is TRBV19 and J is TRBJ1-2; no firm D call. The V end lost 6 bases, the J end lost 1 base, and 6 bases lay between the germline ends. There are 12 residues in the CDR3. CDR1 is LNHDA, CDR2 SQIVND, per germline (reference sequence). This chain's CDR3 is CASSAFNYGYTF. In DNA, the CDR3 is TGTGCCAGTAGCGCATTTAACTATGGCTACACCTTC.

The sample holds a few counts of this clone. The chain employs TRBV20-1 and TRBJ1-5; D gene unclear. The V gene's germline CDR1 is DFQATT and CDR2 SNEGSKA (reference sequence). The CDR3 loop spans 14 amino acids. V was trimmed by 1 base and J by 2 bases, leaving 9 bases between them. CDR3 in amino acids: CSARGPHGNQPQHF. The CDR3 coding sequence is TGCAGTGCTAGAGGACCTCACGGCAATCAGCCCCAGCATTTT.

The sample holds many counts of this clone. This chain connects TRBV7-9 to TRBJ2-7; 7 bases match TRBD1. The germline gives CDR1 SEHNR, CDR2 FQNEAQ (reference sequence). J lost 1 base, V lost 5 bases, and 5 bases had no gene match. The CDR3 loop spans 14 amino acids. As DNA, the CDR3 is TGTGCCAGCAGCCGGGACAGACTTTCCTACGAGCAGTACTTC. Translated, it gives CASSRDRLSYEQYF. Supplemented by reference TRBV7-9 and TRBJ2-7, the full variable domain reads DTGVSQNPRHKITKRGQNVTFRCDPISEHNRLYWYRQTLGQGPEFLTYFQNEAQLEKSRLLSDRFSAERPKGSFSTLEIQRTEQGDSAMYLCASSRDRLSYEQYFGPGTRLTVT.

The chain recombines TRBV28 with TRBJ1-5, with D unresolved. The CDR3 sequence is 15 residues long. With 5 bases removed from V and 4 bases from J, the gap between germline ends came to 15 bases. The germline V gene encodes CDR1 MDHEN and CDR2 SYDVKM. The CDR3 DNA follows: TGTGCCAGCAGTCCCATGGATGATATTAATCAGCCCCAGCATTTT. Translation gives CASSPMDDINQPQHF. The full variable domain, its missing parts supplied by reference TRBV28 and TRBJ1-5, is DVKVTQSSRYLVKRTGEKVFLECVQDMDHENMFWYRQDPGLGLRLIYFSYDVKMKEKGDIPEGYSVSREKKERFSLILESASTNQTSMYLCASSPMDDINQPQHFGDGTRLSIL.

Concerning this clone: The same CDR3 is also encoded by other DNA sequences in this sample. The chain uses TRBV11-3 and TRBJ2-5, with 9 nucleotides matching TRBD1. Trimming at V came to 5 bases and at J to 5 bases, leaving 6 bases not matched to a gene. CDR1 is SGHNT and CDR2 is YENEEA in the germline V gene. The CDR3 has 14 amino acids. CDR3 loop: CASSPGQGRETQYF. In nucleotides, the CDR3 is TGTGCCAGCAGCCCCGGACAGGGGAGGGAGACCCAGTACTTC.

By frequency in the sample, this clone is medium-sized. The V call is TRBV6-1, the J call TRBJ1-5; 8 bases are a match to TRBD1. V was clipped by 5 bases and J by 3 bases; unmatched bases: 3. CDR1 is MNHNS, CDR2 SASEGT, per germline. The CDR3 is 14 amino acids. CDR3 amino acids: CASSLDRVNQPQHF. CDR3 bases: TGTGCCAGCAGTTTGGACAGGGTCAATCAGCCCCAGCATTTT.

This clone occurred many times. This rearrangement joins TRBV3-1 to TRBJ2-7; D is unclear. The germline V gene has CDR1 LGHDT and CDR2 YNNKEL (reference sequence). Trimming removed 0 bases from V and 4 bases from J, with 13 bases in between. The CDR3 runs to 15 residues. The DNA of the CDR3 is TGTGCCAGCAGCCAAGATCTGCGCAGTTATTACGAGCAGTACTTC. Translation gives CASSQDLRSYYEQYF.

This clone was seen at least ten times. The chain carries TRBV30 and TRBJ1-1; the D is unclear. V was clipped by 0 bases and J by 5 bases, with 7 bases between them. The CDR3 length is 12 residues. Germline V lookup: CDR1 GTSNPN, CDR2 SVGIG (reference sequence). CDR3 nucleotides: TGTGCCTGGAGTGTAGGAAGGACTGAAGCTTTCTTT. It translates to CAWSVGRTEAFF.

This clone was detected a few times. This rearrangement joins TRBV2 to TRBJ1-2; TRBD1 matches 9 bases. V lost 6 bases, J lost 3 bases, and 5 bases stayed unmatched. Germline V gene lookup returns CDR1 SNHLY and CDR2 FYNNEI. The CDR3 has 14 amino acids. In nucleotides, the CDR3 is TGTGCCAGCAGGCCGGGACAGGGCCACTATGGCTACACCTTC. This translates into CASRPGQGHYGYTF.

This clone was observed many times. J is TRBJ1-1 and V is TRBV7-9; D unclear. Trimming cost V 1 base and J 6 bases, with 9 bases left between them. This CDR3 contains 13 residues. Germline CDR1 reads SEHNR; CDR2 reads FQNEAQ (reference sequence). CDR3 bases: TGTGCCAGCAGCTTAGAACAGTCAGCTGAAGCTTTCTTT. Its translation is CASSLEQSAEAFF.

Judged by abundance, this clone is medium-sized. The V call is TRBV12-3 or TRBV12-4, the J call TRBJ2-3; D is perhaps TRBD1 (5 bases). The CDR3 loop spans 13 amino acids. The ends were cut back, 6 bases at V and 3 bases at J, with 10 bases in the middle. CDR3 coding DNA: TGTGCCAGCAGGCCAAGGGGAACAGATACGCAGTATTTT. Its protein is CASRPRGTDTQYF.

This clone was observed a few times. This chain joins TRBV6-1 and TRBJ2-1; 12 nucleotides match TRBD2. The CDR3 has 13 amino acids. V lost 6 bases to trimming and J lost 8 bases; unmatched junction nucleotides: 2. Germline CDR1 reads MNHNS; CDR2 reads SASEGT. The CDR3 region has the DNA TGTGCCAGCAGGGCTAGCGGGGGGGATGAGCAGTTCTTC. Its translation is CASRASGGDEQFF.

Of note for this clone: Germline and junction disagree at one end, which may indicate a read error. V and J are TRBV27 and TRBJ1-2; 8 positions match TRBD1. Germline CDR1 and CDR2: MNHEY and SMNVEV (reference sequence). CDR3 length: 16 residues. The CDR3 nucleotides read TGTGTCAGCAGCCCGTGGACAGGGTCCTCTAACTATGGCTACACCTTC. Translating gives CVSSPWTGSSNYGYTF.

This clone was observed at least ten times. The V gene is TRBV11-2, the J gene TRBJ2-1; 12 bases fit TRBD2. Unmatched junction bases numbered 5, after V lost 2 bases and J lost 6 bases. Germline CDR1 SGHAT, CDR2 FQNNGV. The CDR3 has 16 amino acids. The CDR3 DNA reads as TGTGCCAGCAGCTTACCCTCTAGCGGGAGGGCCAATGAGCAGTTCTTC. Its translation is CASSLPSSGRANEQFF. Full variable domain (remainder filled in from reference TRBV11-2 and TRBJ2-1): EAGVAQSPRYKIIEKRQSVAFWCNPISGHATLYWYQQILGQGPKLLIQFQNNGVVDDSQLPKDRFSAERLKGVDSTLKIQPAKLEDSAVYLCASSLPSSGRANEQFFGPGTRLTVL.

This clone is deemed medium-sized. V is TRBV6-1 and J is TRBJ2-1; 7 bases are a match to TRBD2. V gave up 11 bases and J gave up 2 bases; unmatched junction bases: 12. The CDR3 loop spans 15 amino acids. The germline V gene has CDR1 MNHNS and CDR2 SASEGT. For the CDR3, the DNA is TGTGCCTCCCATTCCACGGGGGGAGCCTACAATGAGCAGTTCTTC. Amino acids: CASHSTGGAYNEQFF.

In this sample, this clone turned up a few times. Being one base from a much bigger clone, this may be a read error. This rearrangement joins TRBV4-1 to TRBJ2-3, with D hard to call. CDR3 length: 11 amino acids. CDR1 is MGHRA and CDR2 is YSYEKL in the germline V gene. Here the CDR3 reads CASSQVGPHSF. CDR3 nucleotides: TGCGCCAGCAGCCAAGTAGGGCCCCACTCATTT.

By share, this clone counts as medium-sized. The V and J genes are TRBV25-1 and TRBJ2-1; weak D call: TRBD2 (5 bases). There are 15 residues in the CDR3. Trimming cost V 4 bases and J 8 bases, with 18 bases left between them. In germline, CDR1 is MGHDK, CDR2 SYGVNS. CDR3 coding DNA: TGTGCCAGCAGTGTCGGTTTGGCTCCCGGGGATGAGCAGTTCTTC. Protein sequence: CASSVGLAPGDEQFF.